The 18 T cell receptor beta chains below come from one sample, sequenced in a study of shared clonotypes between healthy human individuals (dated by TCRdb to 2018 to 2020). The library was built by means of the immunoSEQ multiplex PCR assay. The table was pulled from immuneACCESS by TCRdb, which kept in-frame rearrangements only. Such tables lose some clones; where checked, under half of the loss comes from unresolved V genes, and the rest has no known cause. The sample data list around 2.5 million clones, and 90% to 95% of these were observed just once. The leading ten clones occupy 0.35% to 0.45% of the sample. What was sequenced was naive CD4+ T cells from PBMCs. Read against the paper, the sample's cell subset or site label means: CD45RA+ positively selected. The receptors derive from a man younger than 35 in good health. Some clones in this sample may be carry-over from other donors' samples.

The rearrangement links TRBV13 to TRBJ1-2; perhaps TRBD1 as D (6 bases). Deletions cut 3 bases from V and 4 bases from J, with 15 bases between. The CDR3 is made up of 15 amino acids. Germline CDR1 and CDR2: PRHDT and FYEKMQ (reference sequence). In DNA form, the CDR3 reads TGTGCCAGCAGCTTGGGGGGCGCGGGTAGCTATGGCTACACCTTC. Protein sequence: CASSLGGAGSYGYTF.

The chain couples TRBV9 to TRBJ2-1, with 7 bases matching TRBD2. There are 15 residues in the CDR3. The germline gives CDR1 SGDLS, CDR2 YYNGEE. V shed 4 bases and J 6 bases; nucleotides not matched to a gene: 10. CDR3 sequence reads: CASSPREVGRNEQFF. DNA of the CDR3: TGTGCCAGCAGCCCCCGGGAGGTGGGTCGCAATGAGCAGTTCTTC.

Notes on this clone: Other DNA sequences within the sample encode an identical CDR3. This chain uses TRBV7-3 with TRBJ2-7; 11 bases are a match to TRBD2. Trimming took 2 bases from V and 0 from J; bases not matched to a gene: 0. The germline CDR1 and CDR2 sequences are SGHTA and FQGTGA. The CDR3 runs to 15 residues. The CDR3 nucleotides are TGTGCCAGCAGCTTAGGACTAGCGGGCTCCTACGAGCAGTACTTC. Translation: CASSLGLAGSYEQYF.

The gene calls are TRBV15 and TRBJ1-2; possible D gene TRBD1, 6 bases. The germline CDR1 and CDR2 sequences are LNHNV and YYDKDF (reference sequence). Trimming removed 3 bases at V and 14 bases at J, with 13 bases between. The CDR3 consists of 11 residues. Here the CDR3 DNA reads TGTGCCACCAGCAGCTACAGGGTATCTACCTTC. This codes for CATSSYRVSTF. The whole variable domain, remainder taken from reference TRBV15 and TRBJ1-2, is DAMVIQNPRYQVTQFGKPVTLSCSQTLNHNVMYWYQQKSSQAPKLLFHYYDKDFNNEADTPDNFQSRRPNTSFCFLDIRSPGLGDTAMYLCATSSYRVSTFGSGTRLTVV.

About this clone: Other DNA sequences in this sample translate to the same CDR3. The rearrangement links TRBV5-1 to TRBJ2-5; D remains ambiguous. CDR1 is SGHRS, CDR2 YFSETQ, per germline. The CDR3 spans 14 residues. Trimming left V 0 bases short and J 1 base short, with 7 bases between. The CDR3 sequence: CASSLEGPQETQYF. In DNA form, the CDR3 reads TGCGCCAGCAGCTTGGAGGGCCCCCAAGAGACCCAGTACTTC.

The chain uses TRBV29-1 and TRBJ1-1, with a possible D match to TRBD1 (5 bases). Germline CDR1 and CDR2: SQVTM and ANQGSEA. The CDR3 length is 10 residues. The CDR3 sequence: CGGVNTEAFF. CDR3 DNA: TGCGGGGGGGTGAACACTGAAGCTTTCTTT.

The chain employs TRBV10-2 and TRBJ2-7; 7 bases map to TRBD1. The germline CDR1 and CDR2 sequences are WSHSY and SAAADI. The CDR3 runs to 11 residues. V shed 6 bases, J shed 5 bases, and the junction held 1 base outside the gene matches. The CDR3 DNA reads TGCGCCAGCAGCACAGGGGACGAGCAGTACTTC. It codes for CASSTGDEQYF.

This chain uses TRBV2 with TRBJ2-1; TRBD2 matches at 8 bases. CDR3 length equals 17 residues. J lost 2 bases, V lost 10 bases, and 16 bases had no gene match. Germline loops: CDR1 SNHLY, CDR2 FYNNEI. CDR3: CANTGTSSEIAYNEQFF. The CDR3 nucleotides read TGTGCCAACACCGGGACTAGTTCTGAGATTGCCTACAATGAGCAGTTCTTC.

This chain uses TRBV5-1 with TRBJ2-1, with TRBD2 matching over 9 bases. CDR1 is SGHRS, CDR2 YFSETQ, per germline. The CDR3 is 15 residues long. J gave up 7 bases and V 4 bases, and 9 bases lay outside the gene matches. Here the CDR3 DNA reads TGCGCCAGCAGCCTGGTGCGGGAGGGCCGGAATGAGCAGTTCTTC. Protein: CASSLVREGRNEQFF.

The chain recombines TRBV9 with TRBJ1-1; D is ambiguous. Germline V gene lookup returns CDR1 SGDLS and CDR2 YYNGEE. There are 13 residues in the CDR3. Trimming took 4 bases from V and 0 from J, leaving 7 bases between them. CDR3 in DNA: TGTGCCAGCAGCACCGACTTGAACACTGAAGCTTTCTTT. This gives the protein CASSTDLNTEAFF. Full variable domain (remainder filled in from reference TRBV9 and TRBJ1-1): DSGVTQTPKHLITATGQRVTLRCSPRSGDLSVYWYQQSLDQGLQFLIQYYNGEERAKGNILERFSAQQFPDLHSELNLSSLELGDSALYFCASSTDLNTEAFFGQGTRLTVV.

In this sample, this clone turned up a few times. This chain connects TRBV19 to TRBJ1-1, with D perhaps matching TRBD1 (6 bases). There are 15 residues in the CDR3. Trimming removed 4 bases at V and 5 bases at J, with 17 bases between. The germline V gene has CDR1 LNHDA and CDR2 SQIVND (reference sequence). CDR3 DNA: TGTGCCAGTAGTAATTACAGGGCAGAAGATACTGAAGCTTTCTTT. Protein: CASSNYRAEDTEAFF. The full variable domain, completed using reference TRBV19 and TRBJ1-1, is DGGITQSPKYLFRKEGQNVTLSCEQNLNHDAMYWYRQDPGQGLRLIYYSQIVNDFQKGDIAEGYSVSREKKESFPLTVTSAQKNPTAFYLCASSNYRAEDTEAFFGQGTRLTVV.

This sequence joins TRBV19 and TRBJ2-3; D is undetermined. The CDR3 spans 11 residues. The V end was cut by 8 bases, the J end by 6 bases, with 9 bases between. Per the germline V gene, CDR1 is LNHDA and CDR2 is SQIVND (reference sequence). CDR3 amino acids: CASGFGDTQYF. The DNA of the CDR3 is TGTGCCAGTGGCTTCGGGGATACGCAGTATTTT. Looking up the rest from reference TRBV19 and TRBJ2-3 gives the full variable domain: DGGITQSPKYLFRKEGQNVTLSCEQNLNHDAMYWYRQDPGQGLRLIYYSQIVNDFQKGDIAEGYSVSREKKESFPLTVTSAQKNPTAFYLCASGFGDTQYFGPGTRLTVL.

The CDR3 DNA sequence: TGTGCCAGTAGTATAGGCAGAGCCAAAAACATTCAGTACTTC. Its protein product is CASSIGRAKNIQYF. The chain combines TRBV19 with TRBJ2-4; D is unclear. Trimming took 1 base from V and 0 from J, leaving 4 bases between them. Germline V gene sequence: CDR1 LNHDA, CDR2 SQIVND (reference sequence). The length of the CDR3 is 14 residues.

DNA for the CDR3: TGTGCCTGGAGCCTTGCCGGGACCCTACCCACCATATATTTT. The encoded protein is CAWSLAGTLPTIYF. V and J are TRBV30 and TRBJ1-3, with D tentatively TRBD1 (5 bases). Deletions cut 3 bases from V and 9 bases from J, with 18 bases between. The CDR3 runs to 14 residues. Germline lookup yields CDR1 GTSNPN and CDR2 SVGIG (reference sequence).

This chain links TRBV4-3 with TRBJ2-7, with 13 bases fitting TRBD2. This CDR3 has 17 amino acids. Germline V gene lookup returns CDR1 LGHNA and CDR2 YSLEER. The ends lost 0 bases at V and 7 bases at J; junction bases unmatched: 9. The CDR3 DNA reads TGCGCCAGCAGCCAAGATACTAGCGGGAGGGCCTTGGGGGAGCAGTACTTC. This translates into CASSQDTSGRALGEQYF.

The J gene is TRBJ2-1, the V gene TRBV30; no reliable D call. The CDR3 loop spans 14 amino acids. V dropped 4 bases and J dropped 3 bases, with 13 bases sitting between them. Germline V gene lookup returns CDR1 GTSNPN and CDR2 SVGIG (reference sequence). In DNA form, the CDR3 reads TGTGCCTGGAACCCGGACCCTGGCTACAATGAGCAGTTCTTC. This encodes CAWNPDPGYNEQFF.

Details on this clone: Additional DNA sequences in this sample encode the identical CDR3. This rearrangement joins TRBV29-1 to TRBJ1-1; no definite D call. Germline CDR1 reads SQVTM; CDR2 reads ANQGSEA. The CDR3 has 11 residues. V lost 2 bases, J lost 4 bases, and 5 bases lay in between. CDR3 sequence (DNA): TGCAGCGTTGAAAGCGGCACTGAAGCTTTCTTT. It codes for CSVESGTEAFF.

About this clone: Additional DNA sequences in this sample encode the identical CDR3. This sequence joins TRBV5-1 and TRBJ2-1, with a weak D call TRBD2 (6 bases). Germline V gene data show CDR1 as SGHRS and CDR2 as YFSETQ. Trimming took 0 bases from V and 8 from J, leaving 12 bases between them. CDR3 length: 14 residues. The CDR3: CASSLVQGGDEQFF. Written as DNA, the CDR3 is TGCGCCAGCAGCTTGGTTCAGGGAGGCGATGAGCAGTTCTTC.